These T cell receptor beta chains were read from a single sample in a study of CD8+CD57+ T cells in acquired aplastic anemia. MiXCR, applied by TCRdb to the reads, yields one record per CDR3 protein. The table includes roughly 500,000 distinct CDR3 sequences, around 32% detected once. The sample comprised sorted CD4+, CD8+, or CD8+CD57+ T cells (not recorded which) from PBMCs. These receptors were collected from a human donor with aplastic anemia. CDR3s include the opening cysteine and the closing phenylalanine or tryptophan. D genes are given only for firm matches. Size values are once, few and many counts, or a class for expanded clones, and some rows have none.

CDR3 length	V gene	clone size	J gene	D gene	CDR3 DNA	CDR3 protein
12	TRBV2	NA	TRBJ2-1	NA	TGTGCCAGCGGGATCGGAGGCGGTGAGCAGTTCTTC	CASGIGGGEQFF
14	TRBV7-6	many	TRBJ2-3	NA	TGTGCCAGCAGCTTAAACGGGGCAGTAGATACGCAGTATTTT	CASSLNGAVDTQYF
14	TRBV10-3	NA	TRBJ1-4	TRBD1	TGTGCCAGCATTCAGGACAGGGGCACTGAAAAACTGTTTTTT	CASIQDRGTEKLFF
17	TRBV7-9	NA	TRBJ1-1	NA	TGTGCCAGCAGCTTAGATATCGGGGGGCAGGTTGGCAGCTGGGCTTTCTTT	CASSLDIGGQVGSWAFF
14	TRBV29-1	few	TRBJ1-5	NA	TGCAGCGTCGGGGGGGGACTTCCCAATCAGCCCCAGCATTTT	CSVGGGLPNQPQHF
15	TRBV14	few	TRBJ2-3	NA	TGTGCCAGCAGCCAAGAGTTCGGGCGTACAGATACGCAGTATTTT	CASSQEFGRTDTQYF
18	TRBV11-1	NA	TRBJ2-7	TRBD2	TGTGCCAGCACCCCCTTGGTGATTAGTAGCGGGGAAAACTACGAGCAGTACTTC	CASTPLVISSGENYEQYF
11	TRBV9	NA	TRBJ2-1	NA	TGTGCCAGCTCACCAGGGCCAGGTGTTTTCTTC	CASSPGPGVFF
16	TRBV2	NA	TRBJ2-7	NA	TGTGCCAGCAGCGTGGACGGATTCCGCAAATCCTACGAGCAGTACTTC	CASSVDGFRKSYEQYF
14	TRBV28	NA	TRBJ2-5	NA	TGTGCCAGCAGTTCCCCGGGACGTTTTGTGACCCAGTACTTC	CASSSPGRFVTQYF
15	TRBV4-1	few	TRBJ2-5	TRBD2	TGCGCCAGCAGCCACGGGAGGGCAGGCTCGGAGACCCAGTACTTC	CASSHGRAGSETQYF
12	TRBV24-1	few	TRBJ1-2	NA	TGTGCCACCAGCTCGGGGGGATATGGCTACACCTTC	CATSSGGYGYTF
13	TRBV25-1	many	TRBJ2-7	NA	TGTGCCAGCAGTGACACCAGCTGGGGCGAGCAGTACTTC	CASSDTSWGEQYF
15	TRBV19	many	TRBJ1-2	NA	TGTGCCAGTAGTGCAAACTACGAAGGGGGCTATGGCTACACCTTC	CASSANYEGGYGYTF
13	TRBV2	few	TRBJ2-5	TRBD2	TGCGCCAGCAGTGACGTAGCGGGGGAGACCCAGTACTTC	CASSDVAGETQYF
13	TRBV10-3	NA	TRBJ1-2	NA	TGTGCCATCAGACTAACCGAGGTCGATGGCTACACCTTC	CAIRLTEVDGYTF
15	TRBV11-2	NA	TRBJ2-1	NA	TGTGCCAGCAGCTTTTATGGGGAGAGGTACAGTGAGCAGTTCTTC	CASSFYGERYSEQFF
14	TRBV2	many	TRBJ1-1	NA	TGTGCCAGCAGTAAGGCAGGGGTGAACACTGAAGCTTTCTTT	CASSKAGVNTEAFF
17	TRBV20-1	few	TRBJ2-1	TRBD1	TGCAGTGCTAGAGCCCTACAGGGGGCCAACCGAAACAATGAGCAGTTCTTC	CSARALQGANRNNEQFF
16	TRBV10-3	many	TRBJ2-7	TRBD2	TGTGCCATCGGTTGGGTCGCTAGCGGGACTTCCTACGAGCAGTACTTC	CAIGWVASGTSYEQYF
15	TRBV20-1	many	TRBJ1-6	NA	TGCAGTGCTAGAGAGGGGGCGGGCTATAATTCACCCCTCCACTTT	CSAREGAGYNSPLHF
13	TRBV19	NA	TRBJ1-1	NA	TGTGCCAGTAGTAGTGGGAGGGCGGCTGAAGCTTTCTTT	CASSSGRAAEAFF
16	TRBV7-8	NA	TRBJ2-7	NA	TGTGCCAGCAGCTTAGCCCTGGCAGGGATCTCCTACGAGCAGTACTTC	CASSLALAGISYEQYF
14	TRBV9	many	TRBJ1-1	NA	TGTGCCAGCAGCTCCCGACAGGAGTGGACTGAAGCTTTCTTT	CASSSRQEWTEAFF
14	TRBV4-2	many	TRBJ2-3	NA	TGTGCCAGCAGCCAAGAGGTCCACACAGATACGCAGTATTTT	CASSQEVHTDTQYF
13	TRBV20-1	many	TRBJ1-6	NA	TGCAGTGCCGCCGGGACATATAATTCACCCCTCCACTTT	CSAAGTYNSPLHF
14	TRBV6-1	few	TRBJ2-3	NA	TGTGCCAGCAGGAATGGGCTGGGGTCAGATACGCAGTATTTT	CASRNGLGSDTQYF
17	TRBV9	many	TRBJ1-5	TRBD1	TGTGCCAGCAGCGTAGGGACAGGCTCAGGAAGTAGCTGGCCCCAGCATTTT	CASSVGTGSGSSWPQHF
11	TRBV28	NA	TRBJ2-7	NA	TGTGCCAGCAGAAAATCCTACGAGCAGTACTTC	CASRKSYEQYF
18	TRBV4-1	NA	TRBJ2-5	TRBD2	TGCGCCAGCAGCCAAGGGGGTGCTAGCGGGGCAGTGCAAGAGACCCAGTACTTC	CASSQGGASGAVQETQYF
14	TRBV7-9	many	TRBJ1-2	NA	TGTGCCAGCAGCTTAGCGTCGTCTAGCTATGGCTACACCTTC	CASSLASSSYGYTF
15	TRBV9	NA	TRBJ1-5	TRBD1	TGTGCCAGCAGCAGGGGGACAGGGGAGGGGCAGCCCCAGCATTTT	CASSRGTGEGQPQHF
15	TRBV25-1	many	TRBJ2-2	NA	TGTGCCAGCAGTGAAGCGGGCCCGGGCACCGGGGAGCTGTTTTTT	CASSEAGPGTGELFF
11	TRBV7-9	NA	TRBJ2-2	NA	TGTGCCAGCAGCTTAGTGTGGGAGCTGTTTTTT	CASSLVWELFF
12	TRBV19	NA	TRBJ2-7	NA	TGTGCCAGTAGCAAGGGTCTATACGAGCAGTGCTTC	CASSKGLYEQCF
15	TRBV6-1	NA	TRBJ1-4	NA	TGTGCCAGCAGTAAGAGACCGGGTGCGGTTGAAAAACTGTTTTTT	CASSKRPGAVEKLFF
13	TRBV7-3	NA	TRBJ1-2	NA	TGTGCCAGCAGCTCCAGGTCCGTCTATGGCTACACCTTC	CASSSRSVYGYTF
13	TRBV5-5	many	TRBJ2-5	NA	TGTGCCAGCAGCCGGACACCGGGAGAGACCCAGTACTTC	CASSRTPGETQYF
18	TRBV11-2	NA	TRBJ2-7	TRBD2	TGTGCCAGCAGCGCCGGGACTAGCGGGGGGGCCGAGGAAAGCGAGCAGTACTTC	CASSAGTSGGAEESEQYF
12	TRBV24-1	NA	TRBJ2-5	NA	TGTGCCACTTGGACTCGAGGAGAGACCCAGTACTTC	CATWTRGETQYF
14	TRBV20-1	NA	TRBJ2-1	NA	TGCAGTGCAAATCTGGGGAGCTCCTACAATGAGCAGTTCTTC	CSANLGSSYNEQFF
13	TRBV30	few	TRBJ2-5	NA	TGTGCCTGGAGTATACGGAAGCTAGAGACCCAGTACTTC	CAWSIRKLETQYF
15	TRBV19	many	TRBJ1-3	TRBD1	TGTGCCAGTAGTATCCTGACAGGGCCTGGAAACACCATATATTTT	CASSILTGPGNTIYF
15	TRBV27	NA	TRBJ1-2	TRBD1	TGTGCCAGCAGTCGGACGCCGGGACAGACCTATGGCTACACCTTC	CASSRTPGQTYGYTF
15	TRBV10-1	NA	TRBJ2-3	TRBD2	TGTGCCAGCACAGAAGCGGGACTTAACACAGATACGCAGTATTTT	CASTEAGLNTDTQYF
14	TRBV19	NA	TRBJ1-2	NA	TGTGCCAGTAGTATTGGGACGTGGGGCTATGGCTACACCTTC	CASSIGTWGYGYTF
12	TRBV5-1	few	TRBJ2-2	NA	TGCGCCAGCAGCTTGGCCAGCGGGGAGCTGTTTTTT	CASSLASGELFF
14	TRBV6-1	NA	TRBJ2-1	NA	TGTGCCAGCAGCCCAGGGAGAGTTGACAATGAGCAGTTCTTC	CASSPGRVDNEQFF
10	TRBV29-1	NA	TRBJ2-7	NA	TGCAGTGTTGGGGGAGACGAGCAGTACTTC	CSVGGDEQYF
15	TRBV19	NA	TRBJ1-2	TRBD1	TGTGCCAGCTACAACACAGGGGGCTTGAGCTATGGCTACACCTTC	CASYNTGGLSYGYTF